This TCR beta chain was captured by sequencing in a study of graft-versus-host responses after intestinal transplantation. Study background: All recipients were transplanted with multivisceral, liver-intestinal, or isolated intestinal grafts. The whole recipient group had anti-thymocyte globulin induction followed by tacrolimus and steroids for around 3 years.

As concerns this clone: What it recognizes is unknown.

CDR3 length equals 15 residues. Germline CDR1 LNHDA, CDR2 SQIVND (reference sequence). The V segment lost 5 bases and the J segment 8 bases; nucleotides outside the gene matches: 14. Method: immunoSEQ multiplex PCR; TCRdb's copy keeps in-frame clones and lacks some. The repertoire holds 75,000 to 95,000 clones, about 92% seen once, with 1.5% to 2% in the top ten. General study results and limits: Recipient marrow held GvH clones, some first seen in ileum or blood.

This receptor was obtained from a human donor who received an intestinal transplant. Sample: unstimulated CD8+ T cells sorted from spleen or lymph node cells, taken before intestinal transplant. The chain carries TRBV19 and TRBJ1-2; TRBD1 aligns across 7 bases. As DNA, the CDR3 is TGTGCCAGTAGTGCCCCGGGACAGAGGTCTGGGGGCTACACCTTC. Translating it yields CASSAPGQRSGGYTF.